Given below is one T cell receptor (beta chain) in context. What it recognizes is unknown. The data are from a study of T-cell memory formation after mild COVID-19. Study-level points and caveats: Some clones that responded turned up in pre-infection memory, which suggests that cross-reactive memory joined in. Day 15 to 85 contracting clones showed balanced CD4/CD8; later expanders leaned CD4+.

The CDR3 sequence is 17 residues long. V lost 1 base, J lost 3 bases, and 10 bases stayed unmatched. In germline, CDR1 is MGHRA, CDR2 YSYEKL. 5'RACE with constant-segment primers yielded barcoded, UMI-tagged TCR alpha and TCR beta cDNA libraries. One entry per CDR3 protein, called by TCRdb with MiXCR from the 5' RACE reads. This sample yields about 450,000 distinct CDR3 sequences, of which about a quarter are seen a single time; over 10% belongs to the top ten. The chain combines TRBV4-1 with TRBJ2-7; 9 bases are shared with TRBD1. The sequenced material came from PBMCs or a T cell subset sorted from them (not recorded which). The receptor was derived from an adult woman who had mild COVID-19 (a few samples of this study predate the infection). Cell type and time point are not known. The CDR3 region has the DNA TGCGCCAGCAGCCAAGGGGTTTATCGGACAGGGGTCTACGAGCAGTACTTC. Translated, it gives CASSQGVYRTGVYEQYF.